The entry that follows covers one TCR beta chain sequence. The germline gives CDR1 SGHVS, CDR2 FNYEAQ. Trimming shortened V by 7 bases and J by 3 bases, and 15 bases separated the two germline ends. CDR3 length: 14 amino acids. Only in-frame clones appear in the TCRdb table, and some are missing; sequencing was by immunoSEQ multiplex PCR. The sample carries around 50,000 clones, roughly 95% recorded once. This record comes from a study of technical replicates of blood from several donors. Input material: T cells isolated from PBMCs. The rearrangement uses TRBV7-6 and TRBJ1-1; no reliable D call. The receptor comes from a human donor in good health. CDR3 bases: TGTGCCAGCAACCGAAACGTCATAGACACTGAAGCTTTCTTT. This sequence encodes CASNRNVIDTEAFF.